The 10 T cell receptor beta chains reported below all come from one sample, sequenced in a study of molecular identifiers for immune sequencing clone quantification. TCRdb used MiXCR to reprocess the PCR reads, holding one entry per CDR3 protein. The sample carries tens of thousands of distinct CDR3 sequences, around 20% recorded once. Sequencing was carried out using naive CD8+ T cells from blood, with Jurkat cell RNA spiked in. Subset in this sample: FACS-sorted CD8+CD4-CCR7+CD45RA+ naive T cells. These receptors all come from a human donor in good health. Some libraries in this study had Jurkat cell RNA spiked in.

J is TRBJ2-1 and V is TRBV11-2; the match to TRBD2 covers 9 bases. The germline V gene has CDR1 SGHAT and CDR2 FQNNGV. V lost 5 bases and J lost 7; bases outside the gene matches: 12. The CDR3 is made up of 16 amino acids. CDR3 amino acids: CASSGFGGGAFNEQFF. The CDR3 region has the DNA TGTGCCAGCAGCGGGTTTGGCGGGGGGGCCTTTAATGAGCAGTTCTTC.

This clonotype was recorded many times. The rearrangement uses TRBV7-9 and TRBJ1-5, with D uncertain. The CDR3 covers 13 residues. Trimming shortened V by 4 bases and J by 5 bases, and 9 bases separated the two germline ends. Germline CDR1 SEHNR, CDR2 FQNEAQ (reference sequence). The CDR3 is CASSSWADQPQHF. The CDR3 nucleotides read TGTGCCAGCAGCTCATGGGCTGATCAGCCCCAGCATTTT.

The chain recombines TRBV28 with TRBJ2-7; D unclear. Deletions cut 4 bases from V and 1 base from J, with 14 bases between. Germline V gene data show CDR1 as MDHEN and CDR2 as SYDVKM. This CDR3 contains 15 residues. DNA for the CDR3: TGTGCCAGCAGTTGGTTAGGCGGCAGTTCCTACGAGCAGTACTTC. Encoded protein: CASSWLGGSSYEQYF.

The chain is built from TRBV12-5 and TRBJ1-3; D is unresolved. CDR1 LGHNT and CDR2 FRNRAP come from the germline V gene. This CDR3 is built from 16 residues. V lost 2 bases to trimming and J lost 8 bases, with 19 bases between them. In nucleotides, the CDR3 is TGTGCTAGTGGTTTGCCCCTCCCCGGTGGGAAAGACACCATATATTTT. Translation: CASGLPLPGGKDTIYF.

This clonotype occurred many times. The J gene is TRBJ1-1, the V gene TRBV7-9; 9 bases are shared with TRBD1. CDR3 length: 12 amino acids. CDR1 and CDR2 from the germline V gene are SEHNR and FQNEAQ (reference sequence). V dropped 5 bases and J dropped 10; count of bases not matched to a gene: 5. In DNA, the CDR3 is TGTGCCAGCAGCCTTTCGGGACAGGGAGCTTTCTTT. Amino acid sequence: CASSLSGQGAFF. The full variable domain, with the rest looked up from reference TRBV7-9 and TRBJ1-1, is DTGVSQNPRHKITKRGQNVTFRCDPISEHNRLYWYRQTLGQGPEFLTYFQNEAQLEKSRLLSDRFSAERPKGSFSTLEIQRTEQGDSAMYLCASSLSGQGAFFGQGTRLTVV.

CDR3: CASSSEGQPQHF. The CDR3, as DNA: TGTGCCAGCAGCTCGGAGGGTCAGCCCCAGCATTTT. The chain joins TRBV7-9 to TRBJ1-5; unclear D gene. This CDR3 region has 12 residues. Deletions cut 4 bases from V and 6 bases from J, with 7 bases between. Germline V gene sequence: CDR1 SEHNR, CDR2 FQNEAQ (reference sequence).

To note about this clonotype: No DNA is shown, since the ends of the CDR3 on it are uncertain; the CDR3 is the one TCRdb lists. This chain links TRBV7-5 with TRBJ2-7; TRBD1, the table's D call, lacks a check against the DNA. TRBV7-5 is a documented pseudogene. The CDR3 has 18 residues if both end residues are counted. This CDR3 is CISVPEANRQVGAYEQYF.

The sample holds many counts of this clonotype. This chain uses TRBV20-1 with TRBJ2-7; 8 bases line up with TRBD1. Trimming took 5 bases from V and 2 from J; bases not matched to a gene: 5. Germline assignment: CDR1 DFQATT and CDR2 SNEGSKA (reference sequence). This CDR3 spans 13 amino acids. CDR3 in DNA: TGCAGTGCTGCGGGACAGGCAGCCTACGAGCAGTACTTC. Protein product: CSAAGQAAYEQYF.

This clonotype has ten or more counts. The V call is TRBV9, the J call TRBJ2-3, with TRBD2 matching over 9 bases. This CDR3 spans 17 amino acids. The ends lost 1 base at V and 2 bases at J; junction bases unmatched: 8. Germline CDR1 and CDR2: SGDLS and YYNGEE. This CDR3 reads CASSVTSIAGDTDTQYF. The CDR3 nucleotides read TGTGCCAGCAGCGTAACGAGTATAGCGGGGGACACAGATACGCAGTATTTT. Complete variable domain (other parts from reference TRBV9 and TRBJ2-3): DSGVTQTPKHLITATGQRVTLRCSPRSGDLSVYWYQQSLDQGLQFLIQYYNGEERAKGNILERFSAQQFPDLHSELNLSSLELGDSALYFCASSVTSIAGDTDTQYFGPGTRLTVL.

Worth noting for this clonotype: This may stem from a read error, because a much larger clone lies one nucleotide away. The chain employs TRBV7-9 and TRBJ2-1; 8 bases agree with TRBD1. The CDR3 contains 15 residues. Trimming cost V 5 bases and J 7 bases; bases outside gene matches: 10. Germline V lookup: CDR1 SEHNR, CDR2 FQNEAQ (reference sequence). This CDR3 is CASSHPGGAGNEQFF. In DNA form, the CDR3 reads TGTGCCAGCAGCCATCCAGGGGGCGCGGGGAATGAGCAGTTCTTC.